The 30 T cell receptor beta chains reported below all come from one sample, sequenced in a study of blood T cell repertoires in COVID-19. Clones were read by immunoSEQ multiplex PCR, and TCRdb kept only the in-frame ones, dropping some. Altogether roughly 20,000 clones are present, nearly 90% being singletons, with the ten largest covering 25%. Material: peripheral blood. Receptors originate from a human donor with active COVID-19. The donor label of this sample is uncertain.

This clone was counted a single time. The V and J genes are TRBV5-1 and TRBJ2-7; D is perhaps TRBD1 (6 bases). Trimming cost V 6 bases and J 2 bases, with 15 bases left between them. Germline CDR1 and CDR2: SGHRS and YFSETQ. This CDR3 comprises 14 residues. In nucleotides, the CDR3 is TGCGCCAGCACCCCCGCAGGGGTTACCTACGAGCAGTACTTC. Amino acids: CASTPAGVTYEQYF.

This sequence joins TRBV5-1 and TRBJ1-2; 10 bases line up with TRBD1. The CDR3 covers 15 residues. Trimming at V came to 3 bases and at J to 0 bases, leaving 2 bases not matched to a gene. Germline CDR1 SGHRS, CDR2 YFSETQ. The CDR3 region has the DNA TGCGCCAGCAGCTGGACAGGGGGAACTAACTATGGCTACACCTTC. As protein: CASSWTGGTNYGYTF.

This sequence joins TRBV7-8 and TRBJ2-3, with 13 bases that match TRBD2. The germline V gene encodes CDR1 SGHVS and CDR2 FQNEAQ. The length of the CDR3 is 14 residues. J was trimmed by 8 bases and V by 5 bases; bases with no gene match: 4. This CDR3 is CASSPRTSGGTQYF. CDR3 sequence (DNA): TGTGCCAGCAGCCCCAGGACTAGCGGGGGTACGCAGTATTTT.

V gene TRBV5-1 combines with J gene TRBJ2-7; 10 positions agree with TRBD1. V was pared by 4 bases and J by 2 bases, with 3 bases of the junction left unmatched. Germline CDR1 SGHRS, CDR2 YFSETQ. The CDR3 length is 14 residues. The CDR3 DNA sequence: TGCGCCAGCAGCAGAGGGACAGGGGCCTACGAGCAGTACTTC. It specifies CASSRGTGAYEQYF.

This clone has just one count. The chain carries TRBV6-5 and TRBJ1-1; perhaps TRBD1 as D (5 bases). CDR3 length: 14 residues. Germline V gene sequence: CDR1 MNHEY, CDR2 SVGAGI. Trimming pared 7 bases from V and 3 bases from J, leaving 15 bases between. CDR3 residues: CASTHGTPDTEAFF. The CDR3 DNA sequence: TGTGCCAGCACCCACGGGACTCCCGACACTGAAGCTTTCTTT.

The V and J genes are TRBV6-1 and TRBJ2-7, with D possibly TRBD2 on 6 matching bases. Germline-derived CDR1 and CDR2 are MNHNS and SASEGT. The CDR3 has 14 amino acids. V was clipped by 2 bases and J by 6 bases, with 14 bases between them. The DNA of the CDR3 is TGTGCCAGCAGTGAATCTGGGGGGTCTGGCGAGCAGTACTTC. Its translation is CASSESGGSGEQYF.

The genes are TRBV24-1 and TRBJ2-7; 7 nucleotides line up with TRBD1. The germline V gene has CDR1 KGHDR and CDR2 SFDVKD. V was clipped by 9 bases and J by 4 bases; unmatched bases: 23. The CDR3 consists of 18 residues. CDR3 sequence (DNA): TGTGCCACCCTCTCGACTCGTGATTATCGGGACAGCGGATACGAGCAGTACTTC. As protein: CATLSTRDYRDSGYEQYF.

This clone was found once. The CDR3 spells CASSYGGEGEKLFF. CDR3 nucleotide sequence: TGTGCCAGCAGTTACGGGGGGGAGGGGGAAAAACTGTTTTTT. The chain recombines TRBV6-5 with TRBJ1-4; a possible D gene is TRBD1 (5 bases). Germline assignment: CDR1 MNHEY and CDR2 SVGAGI. The CDR3 length is 14 residues. Trimming pared 2 bases from V and 8 bases from J, leaving 12 bases between.

DNA for the CDR3: TGTGCCAGCAGCCAGATCCGCAGCGGTAATGAAAAACTGTTTTTT. This gives the protein CASSQIRSGNEKLFF. This chain connects TRBV11-3 to TRBJ1-4; no clear D. This CDR3 contains 15 residues. V was clipped by 5 bases and J by 4 bases, with 14 bases between them. From germline, CDR1 is SGHNT and CDR2 YENEEA.

Only one count was recorded for this clone. The chain combines TRBV19 with TRBJ2-1; D is possibly TRBD2 (6 bases). Trimming took off 3 bases at V and 2 bases at J, with 17 bases between the two ends. Germline V gene sequence: CDR1 LNHDA, CDR2 SQIVND (reference sequence). This CDR3 comprises 17 residues. This CDR3 is CASSIGLRRDTYNEQFF. DNA for the CDR3: TGTGCCAGTAGTATCGGTCTGAGGCGGGATACCTACAATGAGCAGTTCTTC.

The rearrangement uses TRBV15 and TRBJ1-5; perhaps TRBD1 as D (6 bases). CDR1 is LNHNV and CDR2 is YYDKDF in the germline V gene (reference sequence). Trimming removed 0 bases from V and 6 bases from J, with 12 bases in between. The CDR3 length is 15 residues. CDR3 residues: CATSRDKGVGQPQHF. CDR3 nucleotide sequence: TGTGCCACCAGCAGAGATAAGGGGGTGGGTCAGCCCCAGCATTTT. The variable domain in full, completed from reference TRBV15 and TRBJ1-5, reads DAMVIQNPRYQVTQFGKPVTLSCSQTLNHNVMYWYQQKSSQAPKLLFHYYDKDFNNEADTPDNFQSRRPNTSFCFLDIRSPGLGDTAMYLCATSRDKGVGQPQHFGDGTRLSIL.

The V and J genes are TRBV5-6 and TRBJ1-1, with 9 bases lining up with TRBD1. Germline V gene sequence: CDR1 SGHDT, CDR2 YYEEEE. Germline trimming cut 3 bases from V and 4 bases from J; bases unmatched to any gene: 4. This CDR3 has 14 residues. The CDR3 sequence is CASSYGTGTTEAFF. The CDR3 DNA is TGTGCCAGCAGCTATGGGACAGGGACCACTGAAGCTTTCTTT.

For the CDR3, the DNA is TGTGCCAGCAAGGGGACAGGGGGGAATGAAAAACTGTTTTTT. Protein sequence: CASKGTGGNEKLFF. V is TRBV2 and J is TRBJ1-4; 11 bases are a match to TRBD1. This CDR3 region has 14 residues. Germline lookup yields CDR1 SNHLY and CDR2 FYNNEI. J lost 5 bases, V lost 7 bases, and 3 bases had no gene match.

J is TRBJ2-1 and V is TRBV4-2; tentative D call: TRBD2 (6 bases). The V end was cut by 1 base, the J end by 1 base, with 8 bases between. Germline V gene data show CDR1 as LGHNA and CDR2 as YNFKEQ. This CDR3 is built from 15 residues. The CDR3 spells CASSQGGISYNEQFF. The CDR3 DNA sequence: TGTGCCAGCAGCCAAGGCGGGATTTCCTACAATGAGCAGTTCTTC.

The rearrangement uses TRBV9 and TRBJ2-2, with 7 bases identical to TRBD1. CDR3 size: 15 residues. Germline values: CDR1 SGDLS, CDR2 YYNGEE. Trimming cost V 2 bases and J 1 base; bases outside gene matches: 2. CDR3 sequence: CASSVRDRNTGELFF. CDR3 DNA sequence: TGTGCCAGCAGCGTCCGGGACAGGAACACCGGGGAGCTGTTTTTT.

The chain has TRBV7-9 and TRBJ2-7, with D maybe TRBD1 (6 bases). Germline V gene sequence: CDR1 SEHNR, CDR2 FQNEAQ (reference sequence). CDR3 size: 13 residues. With 3 bases removed from V and 4 bases from J, the gap between germline ends came to 10 bases. The CDR3 DNA sequence: TGTGCCAGCAGCTTCCCTGACAGGTACGAGCAGTACTTC. Translated, it gives CASSFPDRYEQYF.

The J gene is TRBJ1-2, the V gene TRBV6-5, with TRBD1 matching over 7 bases. Germline trimming cut 0 bases from V and 2 bases from J; bases unmatched to any gene: 3. Germline V gives CDR1 MNHEY, CDR2 SVGAGI. CDR3 length equals 15 residues. The CDR3 nucleotides read TGTGCCAGCAGTTACTCAGGACAGGTCAACTATGGCTACACCTTC. This translates into CASSYSGQVNYGYTF.

V and J are TRBV30 and TRBJ1-1; D call uncertain. Germline CDR1 is GTSNPN and CDR2 is SVGIG (reference sequence). The CDR3 consists of 17 residues. V lost 2 bases and J lost 1, with 20 bases in between. The CDR3 loop reads CAWSKVRADGTNTEAFF. CDR3 nucleotides: TGTGCCTGGAGTAAAGTTCGAGCCGATGGTACGAACACTGAAGCTTTCTTT.

CDR3 in amino acids: CASTQDRVATDTQYF. In DNA, the CDR3 is TGTGCCAGCACCCAGGACAGGGTCGCCACAGATACGCAGTATTTT. This chain links TRBV6-5 with TRBJ2-3; TRBD1 matches at 8 bases. Trimming removed 7 bases from V and 2 bases from J; junction bases left unmatched: 8. Germline CDR1 MNHEY, CDR2 SVGAGI. The CDR3 is made up of 15 amino acids.

This chain connects TRBV7-9 to TRBJ2-1, with 7 bases matching TRBD2. This CDR3 has 13 amino acids. Per the germline V gene, CDR1 is SEHNR and CDR2 is FQNEAQ (reference sequence). V was clipped by 2 bases and J by 7 bases; unmatched bases: 2. The CDR3 DNA is TGTGCCAGCAGCTTAACTAGCGTGAATGAGCAGTTCTTC. Protein sequence: CASSLTSVNEQFF.

This clone was observed a single time. This rearrangement joins TRBV7-3 to TRBJ2-3, with TRBD2 matching 7 bases. CDR1 is SGHTA and CDR2 is FQGTGA in the germline V gene. V shed 2 bases and J 4 bases; nucleotides not matched to a gene: 6. The CDR3 is 15 amino acids. The DNA for the CDR3 is TGTGCCAGCAGCTTAGCTGGCGGGAGCGCAGATACGCAGTATTTT. The encoded protein is CASSLAGGSADTQYF.

The V gene is TRBV19, the J gene TRBJ2-2, with 7 bases matching TRBD2. With 6 bases clipped from V and 2 bases from J, the junction kept 3 bases outside the gene matches. Germline loops: CDR1 LNHDA, CDR2 SQIVND (reference sequence). The CDR3 runs 14 residues. The CDR3: CASRGGFNTGELFF. DNA for the CDR3: TGTGCCAGTAGGGGGGGGTTTAACACCGGGGAGCTGTTTTTT. The whole variable domain, remainder taken from reference TRBV19 and TRBJ2-2, is DGGITQSPKYLFRKEGQNVTLSCEQNLNHDAMYWYRQDPGQGLRLIYYSQIVNDFQKGDIAEGYSVSREKKESFPLTVTSAQKNPTAFYLCASRGGFNTGELFFGEGSRLTVL.

This clone occurred once. V usage is TRBV2 and J usage is TRBJ2-3, with unresolved D. Looked up from germline, CDR1 is SNHLY and CDR2 is FYNNEI. Trimming left V 5 bases short and J 4 bases short, with 10 bases between. The CDR3 totals 13 residues. CDR3 in DNA: TGTGCCAGCAGTCCCCGGGTTCCAGATACGCAGTATTTT. Translated: CASSPRVPDTQYF. Full variable domain (missing parts from reference TRBV2 and TRBJ2-3): EPEVTQTPSHQVTQMGQEVILRCVPISNHLYFYWYRQILGQKVEFLVSFYNNEISEKSEIFDDQFSVERPDGSNFTLKIRSTKLEDSAMYFCASSPRVPDTQYFGPGTRLTVL.

This chain connects TRBV18 to TRBJ2-5; D is possibly TRBD1 (5 bases). Germline V gene sequence: CDR1 KGHSH, CDR2 LQKENI. Trimming pared 1 base from V and 1 base from J, leaving 13 bases between. This CDR3 spans 16 amino acids. The CDR3 loop is CASSPRNAGPQETQYF. CDR3 coding DNA: TGTGCCAGCTCACCACGGAACGCAGGGCCCCAAGAGACCCAGTACTTC.

The chain uses TRBV2 and TRBJ2-1, with 8 bases fitting TRBD1. CDR1 SNHLY and CDR2 FYNNEI come from the germline V gene. The CDR3 loop spans 14 amino acids. The V segment lost 7 bases and the J segment 5 bases; nucleotides outside the gene matches: 7. DNA for the CDR3: TGTGCCAGCAATGTTTGGACAGGGAACAATGAGCAGTTCTTC. Its translation is CASNVWTGNNEQFF.

This clone was seen only once. The gene calls are TRBV11-2 and TRBJ2-7; 10 bases match TRBD1. This CDR3 comprises 14 residues. In germline, CDR1 is SGHAT, CDR2 FQNNGV. V lost 5 bases, J lost 6 bases, and 7 bases stayed unmatched. The CDR3 bases are TGTGCCAGCAGCAAGGACAGGGGGTCTCTCGAGCAGTACTTC. It specifies CASSKDRGSLEQYF.

The gene calls are TRBV6-5 and TRBJ2-7, with D unclear. Germline values: CDR1 MNHEY, CDR2 SVGAGI. This CDR3 is 11 amino acids long. V was trimmed by 5 bases and J by 5 bases, leaving 7 bases between them. CDR3 in amino acids: CASSLEHEQYF. In DNA form, the CDR3 reads TGTGCCAGCAGTCTCGAGCACGAGCAGTACTTC.

The rearrangement links TRBV29-1 to TRBJ2-7; a weak D match, TRBD1 (8 bases). The CDR3 covers 14 residues. Germline CDR1 reads SQVTM; CDR2 reads ANQGSEA. V shed 5 bases and J shed 0 bases, with 14 bases lying between them. DNA for the CDR3: TGCAGCGTTCACAGGGGGGGAAGCTCCTACGAGCAGTACTTC. Protein: CSVHRGGSSYEQYF.

This chain joins TRBV5-1 and TRBJ1-4, with TRBD1 as a possible D gene (6 bases). Trimming stripped 0 bases from V and 8 bases from J, with 11 bases between. The CDR3 is 14 residues long. CDR1 and CDR2 from the germline V gene are SGHRS and YFSETQ. The DNA of the CDR3 is TGCGCCAGCAGCTTGGACAGGGCTGACGAAAAACTGTTTTTT. Residues: CASSLDRADEKLFF. Full variable domain (missing parts from reference TRBV5-1 and TRBJ1-4): KAGVTQTPRYLIKTRGQQVTLSCSPISGHRSVSWYQQTPGQGLQFLFEYFSETQRNKGNFPGRFSGRQFSNSRSEMNVSTLELGDSALYLCASSLDRADEKLFFGSGTQLSVL.

As for this clone: One junction end does not reproduce the germline sequence, and a read error may be involved. V usage is TRBV5-6 and J usage is TRBJ2-5, with D uncertain. The CDR3 covers 12 residues. Germline V gene lookup returns CDR1 SGHDT and CDR2 YYEEEE. DNA of the CDR3: TGTGCCAGCAGCCGTGCCCTAGAGGCCCAGTACTTC. This translates into CASSRALEAQYF.